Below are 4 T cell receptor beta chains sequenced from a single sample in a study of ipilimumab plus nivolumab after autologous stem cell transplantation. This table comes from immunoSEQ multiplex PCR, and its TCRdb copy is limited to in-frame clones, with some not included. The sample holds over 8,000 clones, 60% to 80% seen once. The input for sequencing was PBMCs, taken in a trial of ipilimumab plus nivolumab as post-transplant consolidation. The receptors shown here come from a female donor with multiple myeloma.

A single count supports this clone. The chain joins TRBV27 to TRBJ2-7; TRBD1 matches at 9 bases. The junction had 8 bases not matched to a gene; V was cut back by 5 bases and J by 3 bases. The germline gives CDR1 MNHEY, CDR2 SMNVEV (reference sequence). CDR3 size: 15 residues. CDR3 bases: TGTGCCAGCAGTCGCAATCCGGGACAGGGCTACGAGCAGTACTTC. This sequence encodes CASSRNPGQGYEQYF.

CDR3 loop: CASSSGTENTEAFF. The CDR3 bases are TGCGCCAGCAGCTCAGGGACAGAAAACACTGAAGCTTTCTTT. The V gene is TRBV5-1, the J gene TRBJ1-1; the match to TRBD1 covers 7 bases. The J segment lost 2 bases and the V segment lost 3 bases, leaving 4 bases of the junction unmatched. The CDR3 contains 14 residues. The germline V gene has CDR1 SGHRS and CDR2 YFSETQ.

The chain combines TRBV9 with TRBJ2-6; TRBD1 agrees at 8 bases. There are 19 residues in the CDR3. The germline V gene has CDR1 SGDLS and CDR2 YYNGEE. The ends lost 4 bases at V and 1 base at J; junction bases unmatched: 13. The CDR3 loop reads CASSLGVWTGISGANVLTF. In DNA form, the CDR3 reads TGTGCCAGCAGCCTAGGGGTGTGGACAGGGATTTCTGGGGCCAACGTCCTGACTTTC.

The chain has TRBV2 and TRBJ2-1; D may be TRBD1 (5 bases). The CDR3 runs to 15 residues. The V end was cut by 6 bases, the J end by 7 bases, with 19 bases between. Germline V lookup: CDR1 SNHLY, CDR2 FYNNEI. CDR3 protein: CASRYDRAVRNEQFF. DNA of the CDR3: TGTGCCAGCAGATATGACAGAGCCGTTCGTAATGAGCAGTTCTTC.